The source of this TCR beta chain is a study of long-term antiretroviral therapy in people with HIV. Germline V gives CDR1 SGHDT, CDR2 YYEEEE. V lost 4 bases and J lost 6; bases outside the gene matches: 6. This CDR3 contains 13 residues. As regards this clone: The antigen is undetermined.

An immunoSEQ assay, version v3.0, was performed at survey level. Clones were read by immunoSEQ multiplex PCR, and TCRdb kept only the in-frame ones, dropping some. The sample carries tens of thousands of clones, roughly 85% recorded once. Study-level results: Pre-ART expanded clones dominated the repertoire at every time point. The study found that diversity rose after ART but stayed below transplant donor controls.

Cryopreserved PBMC samples of about 0.95-10 million cells were used for DNA extraction. Sample: unsorted PBMCs, taken 0.4 years before starting antiretroviral therapy. The chain has TRBV5-6 and TRBJ1-1, with 7 bases matching TRBD1. This TCR derives from a man between 18 and 29 years old with HIV. The CDR3 here is CASSPGTVPEAFF. Written as DNA, the CDR3 is TGTGCCAGCAGCCCTGGGACAGTCCCTGAAGCTTTCTTT. Supplemented by reference TRBV5-6 and TRBJ1-1, the full variable domain reads DAGVTQSPTHLIKTRGQQVTLRCSPKSGHDTVSWYQQALGQGPQFIFQYYEEEERQRGNFPDRFSGHQFPNYSSELNVNALLLGDSALYLCASSPGTVPEAFFGQGTRLTVV.